These 9 T cell receptor beta chains originate from one sample sequenced in a study of control samples from healthy donors and cancer patients. Generated by immunoSEQ multiplex PCR, the TCRdb table keeps only in-frame clones and is missing some. The sample consists of approximately 100,000 clones, roughly 92% of them appearing once. Sequencing was done on a sample of blood. These receptors were collected from a human donor in good health. The donor label of this sample is uncertain.

CDR3 nucleotides: TGCGCCAGCCTACGTTGGGCACGATTCGGTGAGACCCAGTACTTC. It codes for CASLRWARFGETQYF. The chain couples TRBV4-3 to TRBJ2-5; D remains ambiguous. V shed 8 bases and J shed 5 bases, with 21 bases lying between them. The germline CDR1 and CDR2 sequences are LGHNA and YSLEER. The CDR3 contains 15 residues.

The J gene is TRBJ2-7, the V gene TRBV6-5; D is uncertain. This CDR3 is built from 12 residues. The V and J ends lost 6 bases and 0 bases respectively, with 6 bases between them. Germline V gene lookup returns CDR1 MNHEY and CDR2 SVGAGI. DNA of the CDR3: TGTGCCAGCAGCCAGAGCTCCTACGAGCAGTACGTC. This codes for CASSQSSYEQYV.

The chain carries TRBV21-1 and TRBJ2-7; the table's D gene call, TRBD2, was not cross checked with the DNA. TRBV21-1 counts as a pseudogene. This CDR3 has 14 amino acids. CDR3 DNA sequence: TGTGCCAGCCGACTAGCGGGGGGGCACAACGAGCAGTACGTC. Amino acids: CASRLAGGHNEQYV.

This sequence joins TRBV2 and TRBJ2-5; perhaps TRBD2 as D (6 bases). Germline loops: CDR1 SNHLY, CDR2 FYNNEI. This CDR3 region has 13 residues. V shed 1 base and J shed 9 bases, with 12 bases lying between them. The CDR3 loop is CASSEGQRGAQYF. CDR3 bases: TGTGCCAGCAGTGAAGGGCAGCGCGGGGCCCAGTACTTC.

The chain couples TRBV6-2 or TRBV6-3 to TRBJ2-7, with a weak D call TRBD1 (6 bases). The V end lost 6 bases, the J end lost 7 bases, and 22 bases lay between the germline ends. The CDR3 is 15 residues long. CDR1 and CDR2 (germline): MNHEY, SVGEGT. The CDR3 DNA sequence: TGTGCCAGCAGCTCAGGAGGCGCAGGGGCTAAGGAGCAGTACGTC. This gives the protein CASSSGGAGAKEQYV.

The CDR3 sequence is CASSDRGPSTFREAFF. The CDR3 region has the DNA TGTGCCAGCAGCGACCGGGGTCCCTCGACGTTTCGTGAAGCTTTCTTT. V gene TRBV14 combines with J gene TRBJ1-1; D is unresolved. V shed 5 bases and J shed 7 bases, with 23 bases lying between them. The CDR3 sequence is 16 residues long. Germline V gives CDR1 SGHDN, CDR2 FVKESK.

This clone was observed a few times. The rearrangement links TRBV19 to TRBJ1-2; the match to TRBD1 covers 10 bases. Germline V lookup: CDR1 LNHDA, CDR2 SQIVND (reference sequence). The J segment lost 1 base and the V segment lost 6 bases, leaving 11 bases of the junction unmatched. This CDR3 has 17 amino acids. The CDR3 coding sequence is TGTGCCAGTAGCCCATCCGGGACAGGGGCCCGTAACTATGGCTACACCTTC. Translating it yields CASSPSGTGARNYGYTF.

DNA of the CDR3: TGTGCCAGCAGTACCCCAGGAAGCTCCTATAATTCACCCCTCCACTTT. The encoded protein is CASSTPGSSYNSPLHF. The V call is TRBV27, the J call TRBJ1-6, with D unresolved. The germline V gene has CDR1 MNHEY and CDR2 SMNVEV (reference sequence). CDR3 length: 16 amino acids. V lost 5 bases and J lost 0, with 11 bases in between.

The V call is TRBV6-5, the J call TRBJ2-7, with D maybe TRBD1 (6 bases). The ends were cut back, 6 bases at V and 3 bases at J, with 15 bases in the middle. The CDR3 is 14 residues long. In germline, CDR1 is MNHEY, CDR2 SVGAGI. The CDR3 protein is CASRLTQGIYEQYV. CDR3 in DNA: TGTGCCAGCAGACTCACACAGGGTATCTACGAGCAGTACGTC.